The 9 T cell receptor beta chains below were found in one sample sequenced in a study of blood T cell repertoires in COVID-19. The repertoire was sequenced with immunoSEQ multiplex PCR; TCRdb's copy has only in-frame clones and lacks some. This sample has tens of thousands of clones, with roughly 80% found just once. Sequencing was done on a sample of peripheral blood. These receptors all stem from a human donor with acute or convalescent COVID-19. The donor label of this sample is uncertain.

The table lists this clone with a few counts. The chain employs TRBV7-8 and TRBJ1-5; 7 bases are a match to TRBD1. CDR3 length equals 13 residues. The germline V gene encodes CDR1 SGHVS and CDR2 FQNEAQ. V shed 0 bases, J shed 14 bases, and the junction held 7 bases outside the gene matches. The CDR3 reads CASSLAGTDLKHF. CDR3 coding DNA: TGTGCCAGCAGCTTAGCAGGGACAGACCTTAAGCATTTT. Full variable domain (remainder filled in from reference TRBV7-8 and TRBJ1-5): GAGVSQSPRYKVAKRGQDVALRCDPISGHVSLFWYQQALGQGPEFLTYFQNEAQLDKSGLPSDRFFAERPEGSVSTLKIQRTQQEDSAVYLCASSLAGTDLKHFGDGTRLSIL.

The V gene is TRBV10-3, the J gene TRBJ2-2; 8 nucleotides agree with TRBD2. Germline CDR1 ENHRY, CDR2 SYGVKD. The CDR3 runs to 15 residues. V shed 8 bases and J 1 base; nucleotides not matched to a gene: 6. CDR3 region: CAIRDSGVNTGELFF. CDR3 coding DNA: TGTGCCATCCGGGATAGCGGGGTGAACACCGGGGAGCTGTTTTTT.

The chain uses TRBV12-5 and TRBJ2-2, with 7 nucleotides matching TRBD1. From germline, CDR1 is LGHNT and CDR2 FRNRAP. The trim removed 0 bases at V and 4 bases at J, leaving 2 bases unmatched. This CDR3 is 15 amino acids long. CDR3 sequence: CASGLVAGGTGELFF. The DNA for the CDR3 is TGTGCTAGTGGTTTGGTAGCAGGGGGCACCGGGGAGCTGTTTTTT.

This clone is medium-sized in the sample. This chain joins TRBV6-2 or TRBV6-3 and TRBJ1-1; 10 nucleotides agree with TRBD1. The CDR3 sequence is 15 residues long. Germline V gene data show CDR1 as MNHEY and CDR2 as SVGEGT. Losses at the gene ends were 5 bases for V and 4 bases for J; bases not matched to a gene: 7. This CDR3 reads CASSPLRTGGTEAFF. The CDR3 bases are TGTGCCAGCAGTCCACTTCGGACAGGGGGCACTGAAGCTTTCTTT.

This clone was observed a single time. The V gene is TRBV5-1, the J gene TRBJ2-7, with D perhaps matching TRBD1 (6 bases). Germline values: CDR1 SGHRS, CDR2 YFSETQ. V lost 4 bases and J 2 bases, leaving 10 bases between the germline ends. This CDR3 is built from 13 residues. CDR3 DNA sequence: TGCGCCAGCAGCCCCGACAGGACCTACGAGCAGTACTTC. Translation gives CASSPDRTYEQYF.

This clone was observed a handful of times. The CDR3 DNA follows: TGTGCCAGCAGGGGGGGACAGGCCTCCGATGGCTACACCTTC. Its protein product is CASRGGQASDGYTF. The rearrangement joins TRBV28 to TRBJ1-2, with 8 positions matching TRBD1. The V gene end was trimmed by 6 bases and the J gene end by 6 bases; junction bases not matched to a gene: 9. The CDR3 length is 14 residues. Germline CDR1 is MDHEN and CDR2 is SYDVKM.

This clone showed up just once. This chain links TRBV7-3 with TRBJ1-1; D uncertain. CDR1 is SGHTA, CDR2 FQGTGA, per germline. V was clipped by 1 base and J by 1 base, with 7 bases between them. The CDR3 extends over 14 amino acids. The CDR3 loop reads CASSLIGRNTEAFF. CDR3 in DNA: TGTGCCAGCAGCTTAATAGGGAGGAACACTGAAGCTTTCTTT.

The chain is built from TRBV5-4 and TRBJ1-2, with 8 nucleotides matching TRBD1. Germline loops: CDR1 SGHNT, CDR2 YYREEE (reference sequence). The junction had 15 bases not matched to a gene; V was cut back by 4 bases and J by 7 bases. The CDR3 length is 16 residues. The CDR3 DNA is TGTGCCAGCAGCGTCCCAGGGATACAGGGGGTGAGTGGCTACACCTTC. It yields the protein CASSVPGIQGVSGYTF.

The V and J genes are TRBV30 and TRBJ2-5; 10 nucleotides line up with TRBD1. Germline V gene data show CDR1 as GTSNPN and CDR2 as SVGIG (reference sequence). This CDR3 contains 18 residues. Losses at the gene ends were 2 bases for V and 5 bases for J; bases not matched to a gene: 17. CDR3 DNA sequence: TGTGCCTGGAGTCTACCCCTTACCGGGACAGGGGCGGAGGAGACCCAGTACTTC. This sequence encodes CAWSLPLTGTGAEETQYF.